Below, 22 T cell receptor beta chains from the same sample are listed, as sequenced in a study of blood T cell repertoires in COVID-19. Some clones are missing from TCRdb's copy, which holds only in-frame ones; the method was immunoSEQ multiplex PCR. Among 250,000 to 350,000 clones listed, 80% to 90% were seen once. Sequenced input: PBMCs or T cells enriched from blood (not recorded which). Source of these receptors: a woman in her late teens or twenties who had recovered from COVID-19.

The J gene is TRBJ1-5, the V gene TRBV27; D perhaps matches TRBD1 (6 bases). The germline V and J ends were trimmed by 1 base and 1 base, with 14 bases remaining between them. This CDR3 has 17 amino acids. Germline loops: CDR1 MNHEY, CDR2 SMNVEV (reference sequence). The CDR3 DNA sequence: TGTGCCAGCAGTTTATTTGGGGGGGCGGGGAGCAATCAGCCCCAGCATTTT. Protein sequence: CASSLFGGAGSNQPQHF.

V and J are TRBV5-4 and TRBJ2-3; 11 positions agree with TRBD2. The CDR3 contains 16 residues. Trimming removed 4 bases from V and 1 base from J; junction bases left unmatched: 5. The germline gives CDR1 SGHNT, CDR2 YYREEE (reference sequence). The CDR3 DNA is TGTGCCAGCAGCGGGGGACTAGCGGACGGCACAGATACGCAGTATTTT. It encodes CASSGGLADGTDTQYF.

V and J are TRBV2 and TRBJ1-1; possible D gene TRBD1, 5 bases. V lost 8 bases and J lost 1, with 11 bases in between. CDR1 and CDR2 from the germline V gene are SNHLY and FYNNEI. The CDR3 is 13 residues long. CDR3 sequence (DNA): TGTGCCAGCGCGACAGATAAGAACACTGAAGCTTTCTTT. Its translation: CASATDKNTEAFF.

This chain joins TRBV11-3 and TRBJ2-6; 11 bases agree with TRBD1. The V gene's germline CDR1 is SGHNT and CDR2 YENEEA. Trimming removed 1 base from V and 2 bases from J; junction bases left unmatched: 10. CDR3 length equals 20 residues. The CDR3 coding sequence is TGTGCCAGCAGCTTAGTTCAACCGGGACAGGGGGGACCTGGGGCCAACGTCCTGACTTTC. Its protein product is CASSLVQPGQGGPGANVLTF.

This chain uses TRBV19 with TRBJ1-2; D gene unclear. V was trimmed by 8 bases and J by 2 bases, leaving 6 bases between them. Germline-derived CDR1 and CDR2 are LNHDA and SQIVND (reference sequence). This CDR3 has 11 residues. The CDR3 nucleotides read TGTGCCAGTTCGGGGAACTATGGCTACACCTTC. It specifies CASSGNYGYTF.

CDR3 amino acids: CASSLYSRGENEKLFF. The CDR3 bases are TGCGCCAGCAGCTTGTATTCAAGGGGCGAGAATGAAAAACTGTTTTTT. The J gene is TRBJ1-4, the V gene TRBV5-1; the D gene is possibly TRBD1 (5 bases). The CDR3 runs to 16 residues. Germline CDR1 and CDR2: SGHRS and YFSETQ. Trimming took 1 base from V and 5 from J, leaving 15 bases between them.

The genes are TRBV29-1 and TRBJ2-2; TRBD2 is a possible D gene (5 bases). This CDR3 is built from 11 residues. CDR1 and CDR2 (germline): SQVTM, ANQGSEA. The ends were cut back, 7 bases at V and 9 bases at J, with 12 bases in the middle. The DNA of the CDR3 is TGCAGCGCCGGGGAAGCCCGGGAGCTGTTTTTT. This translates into CSAGEARELFF.

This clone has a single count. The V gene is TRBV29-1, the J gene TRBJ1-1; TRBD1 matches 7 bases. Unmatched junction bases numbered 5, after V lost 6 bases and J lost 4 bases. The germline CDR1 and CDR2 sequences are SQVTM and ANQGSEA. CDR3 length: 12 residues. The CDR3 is CSVEGAGTEAFF. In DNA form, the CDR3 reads TGCAGCGTAGAGGGGGCAGGCACTGAAGCTTTCTTT.

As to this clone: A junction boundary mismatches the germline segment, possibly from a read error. The CDR3 DNA reads TGTGCTAGCAGCCCGCCGGGACATACCCAAGAGACCCAGTACTTC. It codes for CASSPPGHTQETQYF. The genes are TRBV7-7 and TRBJ2-5; D perhaps matches TRBD1 (6 bases). From germline, CDR1 is SSHAT and CDR2 FNYEAQ (reference sequence). CDR3 length: 15 amino acids.

The CDR3 coding sequence is TGTGCCACCAGCACCGACAGGGGAAACTACAATGAGCAGTTCTTC. It yields the protein CATSTDRGNYNEQFF. The chain recombines TRBV15 with TRBJ2-1, with TRBD1 identical over 8 bases. The CDR3 contains 15 residues. J was trimmed by 3 bases and V by 4 bases; bases with no gene match: 5. In germline, CDR1 is LNHNV, CDR2 YYDKDF (reference sequence).

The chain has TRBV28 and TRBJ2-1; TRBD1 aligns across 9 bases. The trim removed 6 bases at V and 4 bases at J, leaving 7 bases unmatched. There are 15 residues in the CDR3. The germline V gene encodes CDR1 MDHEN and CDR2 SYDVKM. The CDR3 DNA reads TGTGCCAGCAGCAACTACAGGGGGCGATACAATGAGCAGTTCTTC. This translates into CASSNYRGRYNEQFF.

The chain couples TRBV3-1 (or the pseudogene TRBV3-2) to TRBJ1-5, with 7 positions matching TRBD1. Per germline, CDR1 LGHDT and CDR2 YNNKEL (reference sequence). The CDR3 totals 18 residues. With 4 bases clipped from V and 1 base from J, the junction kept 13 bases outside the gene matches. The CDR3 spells CASSLGAGGTGSNQPQHF. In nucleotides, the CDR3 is TGTGCCAGCAGCCTAGGCGCAGGGGGTACAGGGAGCAATCAGCCCCAGCATTTT.

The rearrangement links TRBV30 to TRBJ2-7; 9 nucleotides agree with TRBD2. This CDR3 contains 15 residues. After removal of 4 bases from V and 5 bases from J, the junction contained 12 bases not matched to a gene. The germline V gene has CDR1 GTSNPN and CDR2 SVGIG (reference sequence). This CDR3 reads CAWTVGLAGSNEQYF. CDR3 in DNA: TGTGCCTGGACGGTGGGGCTAGCGGGGTCCAACGAGCAGTACTTC. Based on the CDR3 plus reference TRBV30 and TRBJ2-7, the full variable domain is SQTIHQWPATLVQPVGSPLSLECTVEGTSNPNLYWYRQAAGRGLQLLFYSVGIGQISSEVPQNLSASRPQDRQFILSSKKLLLSDSGFYLCAWTVGLAGSNEQYFGPGTRLTVT.

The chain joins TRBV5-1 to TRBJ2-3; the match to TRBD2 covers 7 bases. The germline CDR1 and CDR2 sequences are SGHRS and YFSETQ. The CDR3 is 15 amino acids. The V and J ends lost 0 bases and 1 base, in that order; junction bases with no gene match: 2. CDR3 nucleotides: TGCGCCAGCAGCTTGGTCGGACTAGGCACAGATACGCAGTATTTT. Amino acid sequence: CASSLVGLGTDTQYF.

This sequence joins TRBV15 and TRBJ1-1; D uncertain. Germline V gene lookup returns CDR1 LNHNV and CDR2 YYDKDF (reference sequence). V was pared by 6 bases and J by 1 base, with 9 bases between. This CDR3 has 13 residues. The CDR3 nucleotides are TGTGCCACCAGAAGGAACAGGAACACTGAAGCTTTCTTT. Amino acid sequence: CATRRNRNTEAFF.

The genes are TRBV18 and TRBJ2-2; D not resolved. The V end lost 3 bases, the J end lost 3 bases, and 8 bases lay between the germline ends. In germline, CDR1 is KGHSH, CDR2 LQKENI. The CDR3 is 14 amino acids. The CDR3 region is CASSPPSYTGELFF. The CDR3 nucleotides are TGTGCCAGCTCACCCCCGAGCTACACCGGGGAGCTGTTTTTT.

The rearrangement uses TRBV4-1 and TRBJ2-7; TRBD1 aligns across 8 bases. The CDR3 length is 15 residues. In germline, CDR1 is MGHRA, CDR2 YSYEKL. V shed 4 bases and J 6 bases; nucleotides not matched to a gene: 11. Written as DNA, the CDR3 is TGCGCCAGCAGCCCTCAGGGGCAGGGGGCGGGCGAGCAGTACTTC. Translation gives CASSPQGQGAGEQYF.

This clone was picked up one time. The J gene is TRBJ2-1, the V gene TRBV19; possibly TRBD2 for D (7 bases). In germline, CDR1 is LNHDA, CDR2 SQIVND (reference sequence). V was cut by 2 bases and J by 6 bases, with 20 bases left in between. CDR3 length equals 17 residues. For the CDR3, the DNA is TGTGCCAGTAGTATAAGGGGGGGCCGAGTGCTAACCAATGAGCAGTTCTTC. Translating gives CASSIRGGRVLTNEQFF. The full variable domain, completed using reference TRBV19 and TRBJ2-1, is DGGITQSPKYLFRKEGQNVTLSCEQNLNHDAMYWYRQDPGQGLRLIYYSQIVNDFQKGDIAEGYSVSREKKESFPLTVTSAQKNPTAFYLCASSIRGGRVLTNEQFFGPGTRLTVL.

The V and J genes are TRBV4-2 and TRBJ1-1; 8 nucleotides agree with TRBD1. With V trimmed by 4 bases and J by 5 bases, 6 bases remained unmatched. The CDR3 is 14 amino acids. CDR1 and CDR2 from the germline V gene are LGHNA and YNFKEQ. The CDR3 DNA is TGTGCCAGCAGCCGAGACAGGGGAGGGACTGAAGCTTTCTTT. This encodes CASSRDRGGTEAFF.

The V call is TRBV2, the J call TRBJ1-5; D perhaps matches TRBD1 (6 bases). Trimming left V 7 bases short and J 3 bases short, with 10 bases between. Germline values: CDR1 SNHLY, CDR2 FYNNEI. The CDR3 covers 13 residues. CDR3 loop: CASKGVANQPQHF. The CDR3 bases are TGTGCCAGCAAGGGGGTGGCCAATCAGCCCCAGCATTTT.

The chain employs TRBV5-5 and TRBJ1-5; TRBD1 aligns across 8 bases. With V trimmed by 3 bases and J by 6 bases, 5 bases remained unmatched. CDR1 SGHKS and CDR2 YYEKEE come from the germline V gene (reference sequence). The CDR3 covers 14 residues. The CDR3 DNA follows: TGTGCCAGCAGCTGGACAGGGCAAGGTCAGCCCCAGCATTTT. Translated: CASSWTGQGQPQHF.

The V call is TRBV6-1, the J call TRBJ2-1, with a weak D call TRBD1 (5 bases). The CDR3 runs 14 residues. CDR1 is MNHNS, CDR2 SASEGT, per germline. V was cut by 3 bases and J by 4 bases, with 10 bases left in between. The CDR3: CASSDPPGYNEQFF. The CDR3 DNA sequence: TGTGCCAGCAGTGATCCCCCAGGGTACAATGAGCAGTTCTTC.